Presented here are 19 T cell receptor beta chains from one specimen sequenced in a study of cytomegalovirus exposure and HLA in healthy donors. Use of 60 Vbeta and 13 Jbeta primers characterized the PCR. Profiling relied on immunoSEQ multiplex PCR, and the TCRdb table lists in-frame clones only, not all of them. The repertoire holds about 97,000 clones, with around 82% as singletons. The source material was PBMCs. Receptors were obtained from a man in his forties in good health and CMV-seropositive.

This chain connects TRBV6-6 to TRBJ1-5, with TRBD1 matching over 7 bases. With V trimmed by 2 bases and J by 7 bases, 5 bases remained unmatched. This CDR3 region has 14 residues. Germline V gene data show CDR1 as MNHNY and CDR2 as SVGAGI (reference sequence). The CDR3 reads CASSYRGGEQPQHF. As DNA, the CDR3 is TGTGCCAGCAGTTACAGAGGGGGCGAGCAGCCCCAGCATTTT.

The chain combines TRBV28 with TRBJ2-3, with 8 bases aligning to TRBD1. In germline, CDR1 is MDHEN, CDR2 SYDVKM. Trimming took 5 bases from V and 5 from J; bases not matched to a gene: 9. This CDR3 contains 15 residues. CDR3 in amino acids: CASSPGGLTGDTQYF. The CDR3 DNA sequence: TGTGCCAGCAGTCCAGGGGGCCTTACGGGAGATACGCAGTATTTT.

This chain joins TRBV27 and TRBJ2-7; perhaps TRBD2 as D (6 bases). Germline values: CDR1 MNHEY, CDR2 SMNVEV (reference sequence). This CDR3 has 14 amino acids. The V and J ends lost 8 bases and 11 bases respectively, with 25 bases between them. The CDR3 bases are TGTGCCAGCTCATCCGGCACAAGGGCGCCGGGGGAGTACTTC. Its protein product is CASSSGTRAPGEYF.

V usage is TRBV18 and J usage is TRBJ2-2; 7 bases are a match to TRBD1. The CDR3 has 15 amino acids. The junction had 8 bases not matched to a gene; V was cut back by 6 bases and J by 4 bases. The germline V gene encodes CDR1 KGHSH and CDR2 LQKENI. CDR3 region: CASSLNDRATGELFF. In DNA form, the CDR3 reads TGTGCCAGCTCTCTCAACGACAGGGCCACCGGGGAGCTGTTTTTT. The full variable domain, in which reference TRBV18 and TRBJ2-2 provide the parts outside the CDR3, is NAGVMQNPRHLVRRRGQEARLRCSPMKGHSHVYWYRQLPEEGLKFMVYLQKENIIDESGMPKERFSAEFPKEGPSILRIQQVVRGDSAAYFCASSLNDRATGELFFGEGSRLTVL.

This chain joins TRBV6-1 and TRBJ2-7, with 14 bases that match TRBD2. The junction had 8 bases not matched to a gene; V was cut back by 2 bases and J by 2 bases. CDR1 and CDR2 from the germline V gene are MNHNS and SASEGT. The length of the CDR3 is 18 residues. The DNA of the CDR3 is TGTGCCAGCAGTGAAAGCCCGGGACTAGCGGGAGCAACCTACGAGCAGTACTTC. This codes for CASSESPGLAGATYEQYF.

The chain recombines TRBV27 with TRBJ2-7, with a tentative D call TRBD1 (6 bases). Germline loops: CDR1 MNHEY, CDR2 SMNVEV (reference sequence). Trimming left V 3 bases short and J 4 bases short, with 10 bases between. The CDR3 runs 13 residues. In DNA form, the CDR3 reads TGTGCCAGCAGTTTCCCAGGGGCTTACGAGCAGTACTTC. Its protein product is CASSFPGAYEQYF.

The V and J genes are TRBV6-6 and TRBJ2-3, with D possibly TRBD1 on 5 matching bases. Between the trimmed V and J ends, which lost 2 bases and 0 bases, there was a span of 12 bases. The germline V gene has CDR1 MNHNY and CDR2 SVGAGI (reference sequence). CDR3 size: 16 residues. For the CDR3, the DNA is TGTGCCAGCAGTTACGGACCCGACAGAAGCACAGATACGCAGTATTTT. Its protein product is CASSYGPDRSTDTQYF.

J is TRBJ1-2 and V is TRBV5-4; D possibly corresponds to TRBD1 (5 bases). CDR1 is SGHNT and CDR2 is YYREEE in the germline V gene (reference sequence). V lost 0 bases and J lost 6, with 12 bases in between. This CDR3 is built from 14 residues. The CDR3, as DNA: TGTGCCAGCAGCTTGGGGACAACTGCGGATGGCTACACCTTC. Its protein is CASSLGTTADGYTF.

J is TRBJ2-3 and V is TRBV4-1; the match to TRBD2 covers 12 bases. J was trimmed by 4 bases and V by 1 base; bases with no gene match: 9. The CDR3 is 18 residues long. From germline, CDR1 is MGHRA and CDR2 YSYEKL. The CDR3 region is CASSQGLAGVGRADTQYF. The CDR3 DNA reads TGCGCCAGCAGCCAAGGACTAGCGGGAGTGGGGAGGGCAGATACGCAGTATTTT.

The chain recombines TRBV19 with TRBJ2-3; D is ambiguous. V was clipped by 8 bases and J by 6 bases, with 9 bases between them. Germline V gene lookup returns CDR1 LNHDA and CDR2 SQIVND (reference sequence). The CDR3 spans 11 residues. CDR3 nucleotide sequence: TGTGCCAGTCTTGAGGCGGATACGCAGTATTTT. Its translation: CASLEADTQYF.

The V and J genes are TRBV19 and TRBJ2-1, with TRBD2 identical over 9 bases. The junction had 8 bases not matched to a gene; V was cut back by 4 bases and J by 7 bases. The CDR3 is made up of 15 amino acids. Germline CDR1 reads LNHDA; CDR2 reads SQIVND (reference sequence). For the CDR3, the DNA is TGTGCCAGTAGTAGTCAAAGCGGGAGGACTAATGAGCAGTTCTTC. Translating it yields CASSSQSGRTNEQFF.

The rearrangement links TRBV7-2 to TRBJ2-2; D possibly corresponds to TRBD1 (6 bases). Germline V CDR1 and CDR2: SGHTA, FQGNSA. The CDR3 consists of 14 residues. V dropped 6 bases and J dropped 0 bases, with 8 bases sitting between them. DNA of the CDR3: TGTGCCAGCAGGGGGACATCGAACACCGGGGAGCTGTTTTTT. As protein: CASRGTSNTGELFF.

The chain combines TRBV7-9 with TRBJ1-6; 8 bases align to TRBD1. CDR3 length equals 14 residues. The V gene end was trimmed by 5 bases and the J gene end by 5 bases; junction bases not matched to a gene: 2. Germline V CDR1 and CDR2: SEHNR, FQNEAQ (reference sequence). The DNA of the CDR3 is TGTGCCAGCAGCCTGGGACAGGATAATTCACCCCTCCACTTT. The encoded protein is CASSLGQDNSPLHF.

The sample holds one count of this clone. Here the CDR3 DNA reads TGTGCCAGCAGCCCTAGAAGGAGTAGCGGGGGTGAGCAGTTCTTC. Its translation is CASSPRRSSGGEQFF. The J gene is TRBJ2-1, the V gene TRBV7-9, with 9 bases lining up with TRBD2. The CDR3 extends over 15 amino acids. V was clipped by 5 bases and J by 9 bases; unmatched bases: 11. The germline CDR1 and CDR2 sequences are SEHNR and FQNEAQ (reference sequence).

This chain links TRBV29-1 with TRBJ2-2; TRBD1 is a possible D gene (6 bases). Germline CDR1 and CDR2: SQVTM and ANQGSEA. The CDR3 is 18 amino acids. Trimming took off 4 bases at V and 0 bases at J, with 21 bases between the two ends. CDR3: CSVVIRTVDRANTGELFF. In DNA form, the CDR3 reads TGCAGCGTTGTAATCCGGACAGTTGACCGCGCGAACACCGGGGAGCTGTTTTTT.

The J gene is TRBJ1-6, the V gene TRBV7-2; D not certain. The CDR3 covers 15 residues. V was clipped by 2 bases and J by 0 bases, with 5 bases between them. Germline V lookup: CDR1 SGHTA, CDR2 FQGNSA. CDR3 protein: CASSLRGSYNSPLHF. In DNA form, the CDR3 reads TGTGCCAGCAGCTTACGGGGCTCCTATAATTCACCCCTCCACTTT.

The J gene is TRBJ2-1, the V gene TRBV9, with D perhaps matching TRBD2 (6 bases). The CDR3 contains 13 residues. Trimming pared 2 bases from V and 7 bases from J, leaving 10 bases between. Germline assignment: CDR1 SGDLS and CDR2 YYNGEE. The chain's CDR3 is CASSVGTLNEQFF. In DNA, the CDR3 is TGTGCCAGCAGCGTGGGGACTCTTAATGAGCAGTTCTTC.

The chain is built from TRBV6-5 and TRBJ1-2; maybe TRBD1 (5 bases). The V end was cut by 2 bases, the J end by 4 bases, with 8 bases between. Germline V gives CDR1 MNHEY, CDR2 SVGAGI. The CDR3 covers 13 residues. CDR3 loop: CASSYQGTYGYTF. For the CDR3, the DNA is TGTGCCAGCAGTTACCAGGGTACCTATGGCTACACCTTC.

Only one count was recorded for this clone. The chain combines TRBV10-2 with TRBJ1-2; the D is unclear. Trimming removed 8 bases from V and 2 bases from J, with 9 bases in between. There are 12 residues in the CDR3. Germline CDR1 is WSHSY and CDR2 is SAAADI. In DNA, the CDR3 is TGCGCCAGCGGGGAGCAGAACTATGGCTACACCTTC. Its translation is CASGEQNYGYTF.